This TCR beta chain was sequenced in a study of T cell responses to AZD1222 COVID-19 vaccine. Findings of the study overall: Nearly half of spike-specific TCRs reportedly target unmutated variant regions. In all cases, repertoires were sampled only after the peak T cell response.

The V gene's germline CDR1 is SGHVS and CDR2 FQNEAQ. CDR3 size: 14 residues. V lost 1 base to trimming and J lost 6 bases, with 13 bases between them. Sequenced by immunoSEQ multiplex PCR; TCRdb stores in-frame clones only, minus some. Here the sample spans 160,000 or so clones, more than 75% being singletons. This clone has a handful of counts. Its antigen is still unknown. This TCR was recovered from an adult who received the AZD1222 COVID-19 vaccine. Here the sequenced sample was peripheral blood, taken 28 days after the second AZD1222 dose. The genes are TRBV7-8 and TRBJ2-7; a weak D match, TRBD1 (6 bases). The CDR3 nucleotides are TGTGCCAGCAGCTTAGTGACAGGCGTTGGCGAGCAGTACTTC. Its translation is CASSLVTGVGEQYF.